These T cell receptor beta chains were read from a single sample in a study of T cells in Graves' hyperthyroidism and ophthalmopathy. TCRdb used MiXCR to reprocess the multiplex PCR reads, holding one entry per CDR3 protein. The sample lists under 400,000 distinct CDR3 sequences; 21% were seen once. The sequencing input was blood. These receptors all come from a woman aged 45-59 years with Graves' hyperthyroidism. The CDR3 runs from the conserved cysteine through the conserved F or W. D genes are given only for firm matches. Rows may omit the clone size; those that give it use once, few, many or a size class.

cdr3_nt: TGTGCCTGGACACTAGGGGAAACCCAGTACTTC
cdr3_aa: CAWTLGETQYF
v_call: TRBV30
cdr3_length: 11
d_call: NA
j_call: TRBJ2-5
clone_size: many

cdr3_nt: TGTGCCAGCAGCTTAGGGGCCGTTGAAGCTTTCTTT
cdr3_aa: CASSLGAVEAFF
v_call: TRBV7-2
cdr3_length: 12
d_call: NA
j_call: TRBJ1-1
clone_size: NA

cdr3_nt: TGCGCCAGCAGCCCCGGACTAGCGGGGTTAACCTACGAGCAGTACTTC
cdr3_aa: CASSPGLAGLTYEQYF
v_call: TRBV5-1
cdr3_length: 16
d_call: TRBD2
j_call: TRBJ2-7
clone_size: many

cdr3_nt: TGTGCCAGCAGTTTATCTGGACTAGCGGCTTACGAGCAGTACTTC
cdr3_aa: CASSLSGLAAYEQYF
v_call: TRBV27
cdr3_length: 15
d_call: TRBD2
j_call: TRBJ2-7
clone_size: many

cdr3_nt: TGTGCCAGCAGCTTAGGGGGGACTGGGTCCTACAAGCAGCACTTC
cdr3_aa: CASSLGGTGSYKQHF
v_call: TRBV11-1
cdr3_length: 15
d_call: NA
j_call: TRBJ2-7
clone_size: few

cdr3_nt: TGTGCCAGCAGTTTGAAAACTATAGTTGCCAATGAGCAGTTCTTC
cdr3_aa: CASSLKTIVANEQFF
v_call: TRBV12-3/TRBV12-4
cdr3_length: 15
d_call: NA
j_call: TRBJ2-1
clone_size: many

cdr3_nt: TGTGCCAGCAGCCAAGATGACGGAGGAACAGCGGGTTTGGGTAACACTGAAGCTTTCTTT
cdr3_aa: CASSQDDGGTAGLGNTEAFF
v_call: TRBV3-1
cdr3_length: 20
d_call: NA
j_call: TRBJ1-1
clone_size: many

cdr3_nt: TGTGCCAGTAGTACGTTGCGGGAGCTCAATGAGCAGTTCTTC
cdr3_aa: CASSTLRELNEQFF
v_call: TRBV19
cdr3_length: 14
d_call: TRBD2
j_call: TRBJ2-1
clone_size: few

cdr3_nt: TGTGCCAGCTTGCGAGCGGGAGGGTTCAATGAGCAGTTCTTC
cdr3_aa: CASLRAGGFNEQFF
v_call: TRBV6-1
cdr3_length: 14
d_call: TRBD2
j_call: TRBJ2-1
clone_size: few

cdr3_nt: TGTGCCAGCAGTTCAGGACAGAGCAATCAGCCCCAGCATTTT
cdr3_aa: CASSSGQSNQPQHF
v_call: TRBV28
cdr3_length: 14
d_call: NA
j_call: TRBJ1-5
clone_size: many

cdr3_nt: TGTGCCAGCAGCTCTCCGTTCGGACTAGCGGGGAGGAGCTCCTACAATGAGCAGTTCTTC
cdr3_aa: CASSSPFGLAGRSSYNEQFF
v_call: TRBV7-9
cdr3_length: 20
d_call: TRBD2
j_call: TRBJ2-1
clone_size: many

cdr3_nt: TGTGCCAGCAGTTACTCGAGTTCGCTCACCTACGAGCAGTACTTC
cdr3_aa: CASSYSSSLTYEQYF
v_call: TRBV6-6
cdr3_length: 15
d_call: NA
j_call: TRBJ2-7
clone_size: NA

cdr3_nt: TGTGCCAGCAGTTACTCCGTGCGAACACGGGCTGTAACTGAAGCTTTCTTT
cdr3_aa: CASSYSVRTRAVTEAFF
v_call: TRBV6-5
cdr3_length: 17
d_call: NA
j_call: TRBJ1-1
clone_size: many

cdr3_nt: TGTGCCAGCAGCTTAGTCCAGCGGGAGACTCACGAGCAGTACTTC
cdr3_aa: CASSLVQRETHEQYF
v_call: TRBV7-3
cdr3_length: 15
d_call: TRBD2
j_call: TRBJ2-7
clone_size: NA

cdr3_nt: TGCGCCAGCAGGAAAGGGACCGAAACCGGGGAGCTGTTTTTT
cdr3_aa: CASRKGTETGELFF
v_call: TRBV5-1
cdr3_length: 14
d_call: NA
j_call: TRBJ2-2
clone_size: many

cdr3_nt: TGTGCCAGTAGTACCGACAGGGTAGGACAGCCCCAGCATTTT
cdr3_aa: CASSTDRVGQPQHF
v_call: TRBV19
cdr3_length: 14
d_call: TRBD1
j_call: TRBJ1-5
clone_size: NA

cdr3_nt: TGTGCCACCAGCGACGGGGGAAACTCCTACGAGCAGTACTTC
cdr3_aa: CATSDGGNSYEQYF
v_call: TRBV24-1
cdr3_length: 14
d_call: NA
j_call: TRBJ2-7
clone_size: NA

cdr3_nt: TGTGCCAGCAGCTTCCAGAGCACAGATACGCAGTATTTT
cdr3_aa: CASSFQSTDTQYF
v_call: TRBV7-9
cdr3_length: 13
d_call: NA
j_call: TRBJ2-3
clone_size: many

cdr3_nt: TGCAGCGTTGAAGAGAGTTCAGAGACCCAGTACTTC
cdr3_aa: CSVEESSETQYF
v_call: TRBV29-1
cdr3_length: 12
d_call: NA
j_call: TRBJ2-5
clone_size: many

cdr3_nt: TGTGCCGGGTCGGACAGGGGCTACGAGCAGTACTTC
cdr3_aa: CAGSDRGYEQYF
v_call: TRBV2
cdr3_length: 12
d_call: TRBD1
j_call: TRBJ2-7
clone_size: many

cdr3_nt: TGTGCCAGCAGTGGTAGTATCGAGCAGTACTTC
cdr3_aa: CASSGSIEQYF
v_call: TRBV6-2/TRBV6-3
cdr3_length: 11
d_call: NA
j_call: TRBJ2-7
clone_size: many

cdr3_nt: TGTGCCAGCAAGAATCCGGGACAGGGGGCTGGTGAAGCTTTCTTT
cdr3_aa: CASKNPGQGAGEAFF
v_call: TRBV6-1
cdr3_length: 15
d_call: TRBD1
j_call: TRBJ1-1
clone_size: NA

cdr3_nt: TGTGCCAGTAGTATAACCTCCGGTCGGGCCGGGGAGCTGTTTTTT
cdr3_aa: CASSITSGRAGELFF
v_call: TRBV19
cdr3_length: 15
d_call: NA
j_call: TRBJ2-2
clone_size: NA

cdr3_nt: TGTGCCAGCATTCGCCGGGACACTGAAGCTTTCTTT
cdr3_aa: CASIRRDTEAFF
v_call: TRBV28
cdr3_length: 12
d_call: NA
j_call: TRBJ1-1
clone_size: many

cdr3_nt: TGTGCCAGCAGCGATAGCGGGGGGGCCTATTCCGGCAATGAGCAGTTCTTC
cdr3_aa: CASSDSGGAYSGNEQFF
v_call: TRBV7-2
cdr3_length: 17
d_call: TRBD2
j_call: TRBJ2-1
clone_size: many

cdr3_nt: TGTGCCAGCAGCGTCGTACAGGGGTCCGGGGAGCTGTTTTTT
cdr3_aa: CASSVVQGSGELFF
v_call: TRBV9
cdr3_length: 14
d_call: TRBD1
j_call: TRBJ2-2
clone_size: NA